The entry below gives a single T cell receptor (beta chain) sequence along with its context. This CDR3 has 16 residues. The V segment lost 0 bases and the J segment 4 bases; nucleotides outside the gene matches: 2. In germline, CDR1 is LGHNA, CDR2 YSLEER. The record originates from a study of blood T cell repertoires in COVID-19. Overall study context: Samples representing acute and convalescent COVID-19 were sourced from the United States, Italy and Spain. PBMCs, B-cell-depleted T cells, or T cells were the source of the cDNA or gDNA that made up the material.

Authors' methods: Nucleated cell number was recorded as an estimate derived from reference gene primer amplification. Sequencing used immunoSEQ multiplex PCR; TCRdb keeps in-frame clones, though not all of them. That table gives V, J and clone size, and the DNA gave D and trimming. Of about 260,000 clones in the sample, 82% were seen once. The chain couples TRBV4-3 to TRBJ2-7, with 14 bases identical to TRBD2. The TCR sequence derives from a woman of 80 years or more with acute or convalescent COVID-19. The sample taken for sequencing was peripheral blood. CDR3 in DNA: TGCGCCAGCAGCCAAGACGGGACTAGCGGGAGATACGAGCAGTACTTC. Protein: CASSQDGTSGRYEQYF.